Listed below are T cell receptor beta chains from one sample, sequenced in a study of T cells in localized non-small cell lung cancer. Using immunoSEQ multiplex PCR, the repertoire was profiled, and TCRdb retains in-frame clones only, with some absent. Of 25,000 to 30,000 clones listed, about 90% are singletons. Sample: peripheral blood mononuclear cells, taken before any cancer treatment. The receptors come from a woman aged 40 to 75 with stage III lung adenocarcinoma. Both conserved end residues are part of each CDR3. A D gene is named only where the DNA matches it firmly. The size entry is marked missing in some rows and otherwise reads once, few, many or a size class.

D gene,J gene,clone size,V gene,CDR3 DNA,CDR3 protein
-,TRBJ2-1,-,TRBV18,TGTGCCAGCTCACCAGTGATCAATGAGCAGTTCTTC,CASSPVINEQFF
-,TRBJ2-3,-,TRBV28,TGTGCCAGCAGTCCCCTTGCCAGCGGGAGCACAGATACGCAGTATTTT,CASSPLASGSTDTQYF
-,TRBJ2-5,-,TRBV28,TGTGCCAGCAGCCCGCGGCAGGTTGGGCAAGAGACCCAGTACTTC,CASSPRQVGQETQYF
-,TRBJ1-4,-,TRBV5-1,TGCGCCAGCAGCCTCCGAGGTGAAAAACTGTTTTTT,CASSLRGEKLFF
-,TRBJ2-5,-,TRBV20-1,TGCAGCCCAATGGTGGGAGAGACCCAGTACTTC,CSPMVGETQYF
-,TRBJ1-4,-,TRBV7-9,TGTGCCAGCAGCTTAGTGTCTCCCGGGACTTTGAATGAAAAACTGTTTTTT,CASSLVSPGTLNEKLFF
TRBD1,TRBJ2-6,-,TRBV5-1,TGCGCCAGCCTGGGGGACAGGACTGAAGGGGCCAACGTCCTGACTTTC,CASLGDRTEGANVLTF
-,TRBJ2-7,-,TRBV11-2,TGTGCCAGCAGACAGGCATCGCGAACCTACGAGCAGTACTTC,CASRQASRTYEQYF
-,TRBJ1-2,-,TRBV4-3,TGCGCCAGCAGCCACCGAAAGGGGGACCGTCGGGGCTACACCTTC,CASSHRKGDRRGYTF
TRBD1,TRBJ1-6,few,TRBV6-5,TGTGCCAGCAGTTGGGGACAGGGGTATAATTCACCCCTCCACTTT,CASSWGQGYNSPLHF
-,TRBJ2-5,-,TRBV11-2,TGTGCCAGCAGCTTAGCCGGAGGGAGGGAGACCCAGTACTTC,CASSLAGGRETQYF
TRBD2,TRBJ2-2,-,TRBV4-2,TGTGCCAGCAGCCAAGAAGGAAGCGGGGGGGCCTATGCCGGGGAGCTGTTTTTT,CASSQEGSGGAYAGELFF
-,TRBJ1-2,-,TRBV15,TGTGCCACCAGCAAACAAGGGGGCTATGGCTACACCTTC,CATSKQGGYGYTF
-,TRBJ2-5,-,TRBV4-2,TGTGCCAGCAGCCAAGAGGGAGCGGACACGGGGGAGACCCAGTACTTC,CASSQEGADTGETQYF
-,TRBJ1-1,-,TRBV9,TGTGCCAGCAGCCCTATGGGGGGGGCGGGCACTGAAGCTTTCTTT,CASSPMGGAGTEAFF
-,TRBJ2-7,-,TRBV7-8,TGTGCCAGCAGCTTAGAAGGTGGGGGGGCAGCCTACGAGCAGTACTTC,CASSLEGGGAAYEQYF
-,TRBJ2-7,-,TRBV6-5,TGTGCCAGCAGTTACAACAGGGCCGACGAGCAGTACTTC,CASSYNRADEQYF
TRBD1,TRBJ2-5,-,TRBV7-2,TGTGCCAGCAGCTTACAGACAGGGACGGAGACCCAGTACTTC,CASSLQTGTETQYF
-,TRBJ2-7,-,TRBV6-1,TGTGCCAGCAGTGAACGGTCAGGGGCGTACTACGAGCAGTACTTC,CASSERSGAYYEQYF
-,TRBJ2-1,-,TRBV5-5,TGTGCCAGCAGCACTTCAGGGCCCTCCTACAATGAGCAGTTCTTC,CASSTSGPSYNEQFF
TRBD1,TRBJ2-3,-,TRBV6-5,TGTGCCAGCAGTTACGGGACAGGGTTTTCGGATACGCAGTATTTT,CASSYGTGFSDTQYF
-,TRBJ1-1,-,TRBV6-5,TGTGCCAGCAGAACCGGGCTCAGCGACACTGAAGCTTTCTTT,CASRTGLSDTEAFF
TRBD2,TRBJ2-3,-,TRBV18,TGTGCCAGCTCACCACTAGCGGGCGGGAGCACAGATACGCAGTATTTT,CASSPLAGGSTDTQYF
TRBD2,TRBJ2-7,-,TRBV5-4,TGTGCCAGCAGCGAGGGACTAGCGGGAGTCCGCGAGCAGTACTTC,CASSEGLAGVREQYF
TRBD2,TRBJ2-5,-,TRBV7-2,TGTGCCAGCAGCTTGGGACTAGCGGGGGGGCCTAGACAAGAGACCCAGTACTTC,CASSLGLAGGPRQETQYF
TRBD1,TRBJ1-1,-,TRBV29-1,TGCAGCGTTGAAGTGAGACAGGGGATGGAAGCTTTCTTT,CSVEVRQGMEAFF
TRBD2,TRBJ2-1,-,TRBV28,TGTGCCAGCAGACTCCCGGGGGGGGGAAATGAGCAGTTCTTC,CASRLPGGGNEQFF
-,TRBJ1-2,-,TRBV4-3,TGCGCCAGCAGTCCCACAGGAGGATATTATGGCTACACCTTC,CASSPTGGYYGYTF
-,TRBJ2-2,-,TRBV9,TGTGCCAGCAGCGAGGGAAACGCGAACACCGGGGAGCTGTTTTTT,CASSEGNANTGELFF
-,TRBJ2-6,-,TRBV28,TGTGCCAGCAGTTTTGGTGGGGCCAACGTCCTGACTTTC,CASSFGGANVLTF
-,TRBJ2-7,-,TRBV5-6,TGTGCCAGCAGTTCGTCCTACGAGCAGTACTTC,CASSSSYEQYF
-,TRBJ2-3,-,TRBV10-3,TGTGCCATCACTCCAACAGGTCTCACAGATACGCAGTATTTT,CAITPTGLTDTQYF
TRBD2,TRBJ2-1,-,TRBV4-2,TGTGCCAGCAGCCAAGATAGTCTAGCGGGCTCCTACAATGAGCAGTTCTTC,CASSQDSLAGSYNEQFF
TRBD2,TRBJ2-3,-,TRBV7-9,TGTGCCAGCAGCTTAGGACTAGCGGGGGTAGATACGCAGTATTTT,CASSLGLAGVDTQYF